The 27 T cell receptor beta chains given below trace back to one sample, sequenced in a study of blood T cell repertoires in COVID-19. TCRdb's table, derived via immunoSEQ multiplex PCR, lists solely in-frame clones and lacks some. Of about 43,000 clones in the sample, approximately 87% were seen once. Sequenced: peripheral blood. Receptor source: a man aged 40-55 years with COVID-19, enrolled during active disease.

In this sample, this clone turned up once. CDR3 residues: CASSPGHLGGNTIYF. CDR3 sequence (DNA): TGCGCCAGCAGCCCGGGACATTTGGGTGGAAACACCATATATTTT. The chain uses TRBV5-1 and TRBJ1-3, with D maybe TRBD1 (6 bases). Germline CDR1 is SGHRS and CDR2 is YFSETQ. Trimming removed 4 bases at V and 3 bases at J, with 14 bases between. The CDR3 extends over 15 amino acids. The whole variable domain, remainder taken from reference TRBV5-1 and TRBJ1-3, is KAGVTQTPRYLIKTRGQQVTLSCSPISGHRSVSWYQQTPGQGLQFLFEYFSETQRNKGNFPGRFSGRQFSNSRSEMNVSTLELGDSALYLCASSPGHLGGNTIYFGEGSWLTVV.

The V call is TRBV7-9, the J call TRBJ2-5; TRBD2 is a possible D gene (6 bases). The CDR3 length is 16 residues. Per the germline V gene, CDR1 is SEHNR and CDR2 is FQNEAQ (reference sequence). V was shortened by 2 bases and J by 2 bases, with 15 bases between the two germline ends. The CDR3 loop reads CASSLNPLGRQETQYF. CDR3 nucleotides: TGTGCCAGCAGCTTAAACCCCCTCGGGAGACAAGAGACCCAGTACTTC.

The chain links TRBV19 to TRBJ1-2; 7 bases align to TRBD1. CDR3 size: 14 residues. Germline values: CDR1 LNHDA, CDR2 SQIVND (reference sequence). After removal of 5 bases from V and 8 bases from J, the junction contained 11 bases not matched to a gene. As DNA, the CDR3 is TGTGCCAGTAGTTTTCCACAGGGGACGGACGGCTACACCTTC. Amino acids: CASSFPQGTDGYTF.

The chain carries TRBV28 and TRBJ2-2, with 13 bases matching TRBD2. Trimming at V came to 8 bases and at J to 5 bases, leaving 8 bases not matched to a gene. The germline V gene has CDR1 MDHEN and CDR2 SYDVKM. CDR3 length equals 16 residues. The CDR3 sequence: CASELAGGPSTGELFF. The CDR3 bases are TGTGCCAGCGAACTAGCGGGGGGGCCGAGTACCGGGGAGCTGTTTTTT.

The chain links TRBV3-1 (or the pseudogene TRBV3-2) to TRBJ1-5; no clear D gene. This CDR3 is built from 15 residues. V lost 1 base to trimming and J lost 6 bases, with 13 bases between them. Germline values: CDR1 LGHDT, CDR2 YNNKEL (reference sequence). The CDR3 nucleotides are TGTGCCAGCAGCCAAGTAGGTGTGGGAGGTCAGCCCCAGCATTTT. It encodes CASSQVGVGGQPQHF.

The chain joins TRBV5-4 to TRBJ2-2; the match to TRBD2 covers 10 bases. The ends lost 4 bases at V and 1 base at J; junction bases unmatched: 7. Per germline, CDR1 SGHNT and CDR2 YYREEE (reference sequence). This CDR3 is 17 amino acids long. The CDR3 DNA reads TGTGCCAGCAGCGGAACGGCTAGCGGGAGGAACACCGGGGAGCTGTTTTTT. Its translation: CASSGTASGRNTGELFF.

Only one count was recorded for this clone. The chain combines TRBV19 with TRBJ2-7; 7 bases match TRBD1. This CDR3 is built from 16 residues. In germline, CDR1 is LNHDA, CDR2 SQIVND (reference sequence). V gave up 2 bases and J gave up 5 bases; unmatched junction bases: 12. The CDR3 DNA reads as TGTGCCAGTAGTATAAGGGCCGGGACAGCCAGCAACGAGCAGTACTTC. It specifies CASSIRAGTASNEQYF. Looking up the rest from reference TRBV19 and TRBJ2-7 gives the full variable domain: DGGITQSPKYLFRKEGQNVTLSCEQNLNHDAMYWYRQDPGQGLRLIYYSQIVNDFQKGDIAEGYSVSREKKESFPLTVTSAQKNPTAFYLCASSIRAGTASNEQYFGPGTRLTVT.

The chain employs TRBV16 and TRBJ1-1, with a possible D match to TRBD1 (5 bases). V lost 3 bases and J 5 bases, leaving 22 bases between the germline ends. Germline V gene data show CDR1 as KGHSY and CDR2 as FQNENV. The CDR3 is made up of 17 amino acids. CDR3 residues: CASSQFEWTRGKTEAFF. The DNA for the CDR3 is TGTGCCAGCAGCCAGTTCGAGTGGACGCGGGGGAAGACTGAAGCTTTCTTT.

The chain employs TRBV4-1 and TRBJ2-3; D may be TRBD1 (5 bases). V was pared by 0 bases and J by 4 bases, with 14 bases between. Germline loops: CDR1 MGHRA, CDR2 YSYEKL. The length of the CDR3 is 16 residues. The CDR3 sequence is CASSQDGARVADTQYF. CDR3 DNA: TGCGCCAGCAGCCAAGATGGGGCTAGAGTCGCAGATACGCAGTATTTT.

This clone was seen a handful of times. V usage is TRBV4-1 and J usage is TRBJ2-5, with 8 nucleotides matching TRBD2. The CDR3 totals 14 residues. After removal of 4 bases from V and 4 bases from J, the junction contained 5 bases not matched to a gene. Germline V gene lookup returns CDR1 MGHRA and CDR2 YSYEKL. The DNA of the CDR3 is TGCGCCAGCAGCCTCGGACTAGCTCCAGAGACCCAGTACTTC. Translating it yields CASSLGLAPETQYF.

The chain joins TRBV29-1 to TRBJ1-1; TRBD1 aligns across 8 bases. The junction had 8 bases not matched to a gene; V was cut back by 7 bases and J by 1 base. The germline V gene has CDR1 SQVTM and CDR2 ANQGSEA. The CDR3 runs 14 residues. In DNA, the CDR3 is TGCAGCGCCAACCCACAGGGGGGGAACACTGAAGCTTTCTTT. Residues: CSANPQGGNTEAFF.

This chain joins TRBV9 and TRBJ1-1, with 7 bases aligning to TRBD1. Unmatched junction bases numbered 11, after V lost 3 bases and J lost 6 bases. The length of the CDR3 is 15 residues. Germline V gene data show CDR1 as SGDLS and CDR2 as YYNGEE. The CDR3 is CASSAYQGDRAEAFF. The CDR3 nucleotides are TGTGCCAGCAGCGCGTACCAGGGGGACCGGGCTGAAGCTTTCTTT.

The rearrangement links TRBV7-2 to TRBJ1-5; D not resolved. The V and J ends lost 3 bases and 3 bases respectively, with 9 bases between them. Germline V CDR1 and CDR2: SGHTA, FQGNSA. CDR3 length equals 14 residues. The CDR3 DNA is TGTGCCAGCAGCTTTGGCGGTAACAATCAGCCCCAGCATTTT. Protein sequence: CASSFGGNNQPQHF. Filled out from reference TRBV7-2 and TRBJ1-5, the complete variable domain reads GAGVSQSPSNKVTEKGKDVELRCDPISGHTALYWYRQSLGQGLEFLIYFQGNSAPDKSGLPSDRFSAERTGGSVSTLTIQRTQQEDSAVYLCASSFGGNNQPQHFGDGTRLSIL.

This chain connects TRBV5-1 to TRBJ2-2, with D possibly being TRBD2 (5 bases). Germline CDR1 reads SGHRS; CDR2 reads YFSETQ. This CDR3 comprises 17 residues. Deletions cut 4 bases from V and 4 bases from J, with 20 bases between. CDR3 sequence (DNA): TGCGCCAGCAGCCCCGGAGGTGGTACAAGCAGCACCGGGGAGCTGTTTTTT. This gives the protein CASSPGGGTSSTGELFF.

This chain joins TRBV19 and TRBJ1-5; TRBD1 agrees at 9 bases. The germline V gene has CDR1 LNHDA and CDR2 SQIVND (reference sequence). CDR3 size: 17 residues. V lost 5 bases, J lost 1 base, and 9 bases stayed unmatched. The CDR3 here is CASSSPGQGGSNQPQHF. In DNA form, the CDR3 reads TGTGCCAGTAGTTCTCCGGGACAGGGCGGAAGCAATCAGCCCCAGCATTTT.

The chain combines TRBV5-4 with TRBJ1-2; 8 bases line up with TRBD1. Germline V CDR1 and CDR2: SGHNT, YYREEE (reference sequence). The CDR3 totals 16 residues. The V and J ends lost 4 bases and 8 bases, in that order; junction bases with no gene match: 16. The CDR3 DNA sequence: TGTGCCAGCAGCCAAATATCCAGGGGGCAGTCGGAAGGCTACACCTTC. Amino acid sequence: CASSQISRGQSEGYTF. Drawing the rest from reference TRBV5-4 and TRBJ1-2, the complete variable domain is ETGVTQSPTHLIKTRGQQVTLRCSSQSGHNTVSWYQQALGQGPQFIFQYYREEENGRGNFPPRFSGLQFPNYSSELNVNALELDDSALYLCASSQISRGQSEGYTFGSGTRLTVV.

The chain combines TRBV5-1 with TRBJ1-1; D is unclear. Deletions cut 0 bases from V and 1 base from J, with 4 bases between. The CDR3 runs to 13 residues. CDR1 is SGHRS, CDR2 YFSETQ, per germline. The CDR3 DNA sequence: TGCGCCAGCAGCTTGGCCTGGAACACTGAAGCTTTCTTT. Amino acids: CASSLAWNTEAFF.

The CDR3 DNA follows: TGCGCCAGCAGCCAGGAGGGGTATAGCAATCAGCCCCAGCATTTT. It encodes CASSQEGYSNQPQHF. V usage is TRBV5-1 and J usage is TRBJ1-5; weak D call: TRBD1 (5 bases). Trimming took off 4 bases at V and 0 bases at J, with 11 bases between the two ends. This CDR3 has 15 residues. Germline V gene lookup returns CDR1 SGHRS and CDR2 YFSETQ.

The chain employs TRBV5-1 and TRBJ2-7; the D gene is possibly TRBD2 (5 bases). Germline lookup yields CDR1 SGHRS and CDR2 YFSETQ. CDR3 length: 15 amino acids. Trimming stripped 0 bases from V and 5 bases from J, with 15 bases between. The CDR3 loop is CASSLVSGVSNEQYF. The CDR3 nucleotides read TGCGCCAGCAGCTTGGTATCCGGGGTTTCCAACGAGCAGTACTTC.

CDR3 residues: CASSPGTLRQDYGYTF. CDR3 DNA: TGTGCCAGCAGTCCGGGGACACTCCGTCAGGACTATGGCTACACCTTC. This chain connects TRBV28 to TRBJ1-2; D is possibly TRBD1 (6 bases). Deletions cut 5 bases from V and 3 bases from J, with 19 bases between. Looked up from germline, CDR1 is MDHEN and CDR2 is SYDVKM. The CDR3 covers 16 residues.

V is TRBV2 and J is TRBJ1-6; D is possibly TRBD1 (6 bases). CDR1 SNHLY and CDR2 FYNNEI come from the germline V gene. V gave up 7 bases and J gave up 5 bases, with 15 bases separating them. The CDR3 totals 15 residues. CDR3 DNA sequence: TGTGCCAGCACCATGGACAGCCTCAATAATTCACCCCTCCACTTT. Protein: CASTMDSLNNSPLHF. The whole variable domain, remainder taken from reference TRBV2 and TRBJ1-6, is EPEVTQTPSHQVTQMGQEVILRCVPISNHLYFYWYRQILGQKVEFLVSFYNNEISEKSEIFDDQFSVERPDGSNFTLKIRSTKLEDSAMYFCASTMDSLNNSPLHFGNGTRLTVT.

The chain is built from TRBV5-1 and TRBJ1-1; D gene unclear. The CDR3 has 14 residues. The germline V gene has CDR1 SGHRS and CDR2 YFSETQ. The germline V and J ends were trimmed by 0 bases and 3 bases, with 9 bases remaining between them. This CDR3 is CASSLGGKDTEAFF. The CDR3 DNA sequence: TGCGCCAGCAGCTTGGGAGGGAAGGACACTGAAGCTTTCTTT.

J is TRBJ2-6 and V is TRBV6-2 or TRBV6-3; D unclear. V lost 5 bases to trimming and J lost 0 bases, with 5 bases between them. The germline CDR1 and CDR2 sequences are MNHEY and SVGEGT. The CDR3 is made up of 14 amino acids. For the CDR3, the DNA is TGTGCCAGCAGTCAGGTCTCTGGGGCCAACGTCCTGACTTTC. This encodes CASSQVSGANVLTF.

The rearrangement uses TRBV5-4 and TRBJ1-4; the match to TRBD1 covers 11 bases. The trim removed 3 bases at V and 4 bases at J, leaving 2 bases unmatched. The germline V gene encodes CDR1 SGHNT and CDR2 YYREEE (reference sequence). The CDR3 length is 15 residues. CDR3 nucleotides: TGTGCCAGCAGCTGGGGACAGGGGGTTAATGAAAAACTGTTTTTT. It is translated as CASSWGQGVNEKLFF.

This clone was recorded once. The chain joins TRBV7-9 to TRBJ2-7; 10 bases agree with TRBD1. The V and J ends lost 5 bases and 1 base, in that order; junction bases with no gene match: 5. The CDR3 contains 15 residues. Germline values: CDR1 SEHNR, CDR2 FQNEAQ (reference sequence). CDR3 bases: TGTGCCAGCAGCCCATGGGACAGGGGTTCCTACGAGCAGTACTTC. Its protein is CASSPWDRGSYEQYF.

The J gene is TRBJ1-4, the V gene TRBV19; the D is unclear. CDR3 length: 13 residues. Germline V CDR1 and CDR2: LNHDA, SQIVND (reference sequence). V was clipped by 6 bases and J by 7 bases, with 12 bases between them. The CDR3: CASSPQALEKLFF. The CDR3 nucleotides read TGTGCCAGTAGCCCCCAAGCCCTTGAAAAACTGTTTTTT.

The chain employs TRBV30 and TRBJ1-2, with D hard to call. Germline loops: CDR1 GTSNPN, CDR2 SVGIG (reference sequence). CDR3 length: 12 residues. Trimming shortened V by 1 base and J by 8 bases, and 11 bases separated the two germline ends. CDR3 in amino acids: CAWSGGLGGYTF. The CDR3 bases are TGTGCCTGGAGTGGAGGGCTGGGCGGCTACACCTTC.